This TCR beta chain emerged from a study of blood T cell repertoires in COVID-19. Overall study: Samples of COVID-19 (acute and convalescent) were obtained from the United States, Italy and Spain. Sources were T cells, B-cell-depleted T cells, or PBMCs; the material itself was cDNA or gDNA.

Authors' methods: Reference gene primers were amplified, and this amplification served to estimate nucleated cell counts. The assay was immunoSEQ multiplex PCR, and TCRdb's table has in-frame clones only and misses some. The V and J calls and clone size come from that table; D and trimming were worked out from the DNA. Of under 40,000 clones listed, around 86% were seen once; the top ten hold roughly a tenth. This CDR3 comprises 15 residues. Per the germline V gene, CDR1 is GTSNPN and CDR2 is SVGIG (reference sequence). The junction had 10 bases not matched to a gene; V was cut back by 3 bases and J by 8 bases.

Sequencing was carried out using peripheral blood. The gene calls are TRBV30 and TRBJ1-4; 9 nucleotides line up with TRBD1. The TCR was taken from an elderly man with active COVID-19. Written as DNA, the CDR3 is TGTGCCTGGAGCGTTGGACAGGGGAGTGCCGAAAAACTGTTTTTT. This encodes CAWSVGQGSAEKLFF.